This note documents a single TCR beta chain sequence. Its antigen is not known. In the PCR, 60 Vbeta and 13 Jbeta primers were used. The assay was immunoSEQ multiplex PCR, and TCRdb's table has in-frame clones only and misses some. The table lists 150,000 to 200,000 clones, less than 90% of them singletons. The trim removed 0 bases at V and 4 bases at J, leaving 9 bases unmatched. CDR1 is ENHRY and CDR2 is SYGVKD in the germline V gene. CDR3 length: 17 amino acids. The data derive from a study of cytomegalovirus exposure and HLA in healthy donors. Study-wide findings and caveats: In vitro work confirmed that three CMV-associated chains recognize CMV antigens. Judged likely to be a sequencing artifact was a cluster of highly shared sequence variants. Per published accounts, TCR beta sequences correctly predicted the HLA-A and HLA-B alleles of most subjects.

This chain joins TRBV10-3 and TRBJ2-7; 10 nucleotides align to TRBD2. Specimen: PBMCs. The origin of this receptor is a man aged 45-65 years in good health and CMV-seronegative. The CDR3 sequence is CAISESGLAGAVYEQYF. In nucleotides, the CDR3 is TGTGCCATCAGTGAGTCTGGCCTAGCGGGAGCCGTGTACGAGCAGTACTTC.